This TCR beta chain was identified in a study of regulatory dendritic cells for organ transplantation. As to this clone: Its antigen is as yet unknown.

There are 11 residues in the CDR3. Germline loops: CDR1 DFQATT, CDR2 SNEGSKA (reference sequence). V was clipped by 3 bases and J by 8 bases, with 10 bases between them. Naive CD45RA+ and memory CD45RO+ CD4+ or CD8+ T cells were FACS-sorted. Clones were read by immunoSEQ multiplex PCR, and TCRdb kept only the in-frame ones, dropping some. Here the sample spans 30,000 to 35,000 clones, 70% to 90% being singletons. Regarding the study as a whole: Resting memory CD8+ T cells held the most alloreactive clonotypes. Mature dendritic cells appeared to drive more memory CD8+ clonal expansion than regulatory ones.

The sequenced material came from naive CD4+ T cells from blood. Indicated subset: CD45RA+ naive T cells. This TCR was sampled from a human donor in good health. The chain employs TRBV20-1 and TRBJ1-2, with D possibly being TRBD1 (5 bases). The CDR3 sequence: CSASQGWGYTF. In DNA, the CDR3 is TGCAGTGCTAGTCAGGGATGGGGCTACACCTTC.